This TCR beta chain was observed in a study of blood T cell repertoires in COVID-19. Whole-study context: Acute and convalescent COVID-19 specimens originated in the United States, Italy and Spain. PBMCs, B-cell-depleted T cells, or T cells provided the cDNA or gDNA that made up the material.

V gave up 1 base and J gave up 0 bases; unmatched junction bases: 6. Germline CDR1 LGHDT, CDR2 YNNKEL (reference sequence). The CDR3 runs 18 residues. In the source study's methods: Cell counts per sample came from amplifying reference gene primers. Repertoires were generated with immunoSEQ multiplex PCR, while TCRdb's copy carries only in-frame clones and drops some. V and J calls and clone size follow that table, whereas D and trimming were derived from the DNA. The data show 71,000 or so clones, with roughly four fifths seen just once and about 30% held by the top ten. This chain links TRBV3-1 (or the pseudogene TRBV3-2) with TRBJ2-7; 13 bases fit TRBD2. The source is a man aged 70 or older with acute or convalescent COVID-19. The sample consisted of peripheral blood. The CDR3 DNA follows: TGTGCCAGCAGCCAAGGACTAGCGGGAGGCTTTTACTCCTACGAGCAGTACTTC. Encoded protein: CASSQGLAGGFYSYEQYF.